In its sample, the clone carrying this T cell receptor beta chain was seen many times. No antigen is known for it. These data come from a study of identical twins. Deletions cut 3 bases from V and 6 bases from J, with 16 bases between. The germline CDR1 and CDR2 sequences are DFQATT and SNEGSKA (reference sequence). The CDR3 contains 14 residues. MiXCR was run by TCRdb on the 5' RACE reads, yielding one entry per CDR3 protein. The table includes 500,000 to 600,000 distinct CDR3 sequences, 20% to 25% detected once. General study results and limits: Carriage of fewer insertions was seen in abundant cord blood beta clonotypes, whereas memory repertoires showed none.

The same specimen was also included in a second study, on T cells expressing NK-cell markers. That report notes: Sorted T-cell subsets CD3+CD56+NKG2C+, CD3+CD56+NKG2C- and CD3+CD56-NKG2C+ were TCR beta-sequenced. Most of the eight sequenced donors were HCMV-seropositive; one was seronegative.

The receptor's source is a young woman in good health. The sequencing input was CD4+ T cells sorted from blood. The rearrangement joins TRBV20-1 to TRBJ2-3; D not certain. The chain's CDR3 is CSASPLTSGDTQYF. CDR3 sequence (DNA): TGCAGTGCTAGTCCCCTGACCTCCGGCGATACGCAGTATTTT.